The clone carrying this T cell receptor (beta chain) was picked up many times. For TCRbeta, the library was prepared with unique molecular identifiers. MiXCR was run by TCRdb on the PCR reads, yielding one entry per CDR3 protein. Here the sample spans about 610,000 distinct CDR3 sequences, under 12% being singletons. This sample is part of a study of T-cell reconstitution after alpha-beta-depleted transplantation in children. The CDR3 extends over 14 amino acids. The V end lost 9 bases, the J end lost 3 bases, and 17 bases lay between the germline ends. The sequence was obtained from a human donor who donated a stem cell graft to a child with acute myeloid leukemia. The chain uses TRBV12-3 or TRBV12-4 and TRBJ2-5, with D maybe TRBD2 (6 bases). The sequences come from PBMCs from the stem cell graft donor, collected from the stem cell graft. The CDR3 region has the DNA TGTGCCAGTGCGTGGGAAATAGCGGAAGAGACCCAGTACTTC. This translates into CASAWEIAEETQYF.